This record covers a single T cell receptor beta chain. The antigen remains unidentified. This entry comes from a study of PD-L1 blockade in urothelial cancer. On the study more broadly: Blood was evaluated 3 weeks (second dose) and 6 weeks after therapy began. A median approximately 150,000 T cells were found in blood samples. Notes on the study in general: When pretreatment blood TCR clonality was below the median, it predicted better survival. Patients with durable benefit had greater blood expansion of tumor-associated TCR clones 3 weeks into treatment.

Time point defined: pretreatment peripheral blood. Trimming pared 0 bases from V and 4 bases from J, leaving 9 bases between. The CDR3 sequence is 13 residues long. The germline V gene encodes CDR1 GTSNPN and CDR2 SVGIG (reference sequence). Data came from immunoSEQ multiplex PCR; TCRdb stores just in-frame clones and leaves some out. This repertoire shows about 56,000 clones, 85% found once; its top ten account for less than 20%. The source material was PBMCs, sampled around atezolizumab (anti-PD-L1) treatment. This chain links TRBV30 with TRBJ2-5; D is uncertain. This receptor was identified in a man between 65 and 85 years old with urothelial cancer. CDR3 sequence (DNA): TGTGCCTGGAGTGTAGAACGGGTAGAGACCCAGTACTTC. Translated, it gives CAWSVERVETQYF.